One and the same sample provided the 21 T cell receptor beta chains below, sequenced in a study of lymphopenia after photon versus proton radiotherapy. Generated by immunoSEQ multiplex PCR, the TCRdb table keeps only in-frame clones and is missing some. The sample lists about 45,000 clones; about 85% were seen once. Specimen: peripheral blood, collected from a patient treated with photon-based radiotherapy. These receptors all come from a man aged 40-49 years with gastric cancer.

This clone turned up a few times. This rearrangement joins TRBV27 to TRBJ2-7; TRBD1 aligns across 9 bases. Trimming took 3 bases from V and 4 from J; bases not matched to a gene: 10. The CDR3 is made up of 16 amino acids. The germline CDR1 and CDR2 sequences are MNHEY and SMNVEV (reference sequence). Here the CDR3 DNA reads TGTGCCAGCAGTTTCAGGAACAGGGGGCCCTCATACGAGCAGTACTTC. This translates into CASSFRNRGPSYEQYF.

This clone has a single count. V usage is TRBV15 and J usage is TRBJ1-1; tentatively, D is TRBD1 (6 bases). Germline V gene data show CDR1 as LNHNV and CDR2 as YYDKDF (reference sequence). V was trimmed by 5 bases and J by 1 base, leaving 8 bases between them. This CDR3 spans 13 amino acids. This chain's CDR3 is CATSQDRNTEAFF. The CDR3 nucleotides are TGTGCCACCAGCCAGGACAGGAACACTGAAGCTTTCTTT.

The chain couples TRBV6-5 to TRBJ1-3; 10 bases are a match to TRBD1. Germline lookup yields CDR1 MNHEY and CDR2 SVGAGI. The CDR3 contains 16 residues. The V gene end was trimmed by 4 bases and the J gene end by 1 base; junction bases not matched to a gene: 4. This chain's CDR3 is CASSSDRGRSGNTIYF. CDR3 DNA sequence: TGTGCCAGCAGTTCAGACAGGGGGCGGTCTGGAAACACCATATATTTT.

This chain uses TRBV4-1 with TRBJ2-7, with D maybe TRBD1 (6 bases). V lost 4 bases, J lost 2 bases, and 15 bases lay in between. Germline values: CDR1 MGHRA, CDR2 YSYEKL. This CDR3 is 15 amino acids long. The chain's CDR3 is CASSRLQGLAYEQYF. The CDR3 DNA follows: TGCGCCAGCAGCCGACTACAGGGTTTGGCCTACGAGCAGTACTTC.

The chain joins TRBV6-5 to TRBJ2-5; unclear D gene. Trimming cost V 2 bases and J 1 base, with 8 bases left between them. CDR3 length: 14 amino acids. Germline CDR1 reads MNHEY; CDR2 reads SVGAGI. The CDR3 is CASSYGGRQETQYF. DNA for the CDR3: TGTGCCAGCAGTTACGGTGGGCGCCAAGAGACCCAGTACTTC.

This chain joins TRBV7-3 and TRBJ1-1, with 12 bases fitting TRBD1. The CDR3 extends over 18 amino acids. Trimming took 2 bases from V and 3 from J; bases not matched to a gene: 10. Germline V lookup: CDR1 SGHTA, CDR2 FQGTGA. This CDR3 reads CASSLAGTGGVGDTEAFF. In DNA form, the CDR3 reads TGTGCCAGCAGCTTAGCCGGGACAGGGGGCGTTGGGGACACTGAAGCTTTCTTT.

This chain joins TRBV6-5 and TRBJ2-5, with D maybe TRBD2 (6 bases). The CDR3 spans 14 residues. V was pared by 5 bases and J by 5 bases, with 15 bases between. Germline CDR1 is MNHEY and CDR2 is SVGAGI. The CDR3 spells CASSPGRGVETQYF. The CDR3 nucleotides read TGTGCCAGCAGTCCGGGACGCGGGGTGGAGACCCAGTACTTC.

In nucleotides, the CDR3 is TGTGCCAGCAGCTTAGTGGCAGAACCCCTCCACTTT. It encodes CASSLVAEPLHF. The V and J genes are TRBV7-9 and TRBJ1-6; D unresolved. This CDR3 has 12 amino acids. Germline V gives CDR1 SEHNR, CDR2 FQNEAQ (reference sequence). The germline V and J ends were trimmed by 1 base and 12 bases, with 7 bases remaining between them.

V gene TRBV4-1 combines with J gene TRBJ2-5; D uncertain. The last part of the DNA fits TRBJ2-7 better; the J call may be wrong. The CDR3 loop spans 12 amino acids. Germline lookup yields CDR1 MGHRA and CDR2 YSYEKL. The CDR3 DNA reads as TGCGCCAGCAGCCAAGATTACTACGAGCAGTACTTC. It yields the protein CASSQDYYEQYF.

The CDR3 loop is CASRPGLGSNEQFF. CDR3 bases: TGTGCCAGCAGACCGGGACTAGGAAGCAATGAGCAGTTCTTC. The chain has TRBV7-9 and TRBJ2-1; 8 bases agree with TRBD2. The germline CDR1 and CDR2 sequences are SEHNR and FQNEAQ (reference sequence). This CDR3 is 14 amino acids long. V was pared by 6 bases and J by 6 bases, with 7 bases of the junction left unmatched.

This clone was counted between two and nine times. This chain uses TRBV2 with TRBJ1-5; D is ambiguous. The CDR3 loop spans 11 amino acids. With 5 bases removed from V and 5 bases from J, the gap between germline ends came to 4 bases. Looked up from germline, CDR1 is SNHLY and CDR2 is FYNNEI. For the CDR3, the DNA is TGTGCCAGCAGTAAAGATCAGCCCCAGCATTTT. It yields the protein CASSKDQPQHF.

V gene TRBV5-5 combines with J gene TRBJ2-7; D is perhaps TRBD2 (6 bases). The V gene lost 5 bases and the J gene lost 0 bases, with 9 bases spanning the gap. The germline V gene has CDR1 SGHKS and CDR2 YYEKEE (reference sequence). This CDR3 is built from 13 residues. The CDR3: CASRVGGSYEQYF. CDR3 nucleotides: TGTGCCAGCAGGGTGGGGGGCTCCTACGAGCAGTACTTC.

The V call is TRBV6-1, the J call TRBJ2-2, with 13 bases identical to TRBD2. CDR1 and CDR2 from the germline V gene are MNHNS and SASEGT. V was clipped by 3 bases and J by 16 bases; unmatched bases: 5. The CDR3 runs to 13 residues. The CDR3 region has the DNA TGTGCCAGCAGTGATCGACTAGCGGGGGGCCAGTTTTTT. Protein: CASSDRLAGGQFF.

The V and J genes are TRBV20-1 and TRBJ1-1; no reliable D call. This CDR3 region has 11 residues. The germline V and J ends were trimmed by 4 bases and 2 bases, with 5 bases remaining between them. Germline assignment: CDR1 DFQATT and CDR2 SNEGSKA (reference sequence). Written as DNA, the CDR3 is TGCAGTGCTATGGGAAACACTGAAGCTTTCTTT. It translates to CSAMGNTEAFF.

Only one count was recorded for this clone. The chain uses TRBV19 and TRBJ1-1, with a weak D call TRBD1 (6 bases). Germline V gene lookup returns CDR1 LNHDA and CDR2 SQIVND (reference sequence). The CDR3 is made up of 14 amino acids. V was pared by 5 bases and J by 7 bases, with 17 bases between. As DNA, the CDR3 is TGTGCCAGTAGTGAGGGGGATGTGGACAATGAAGCTTTCTTT. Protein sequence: CASSEGDVDNEAFF.

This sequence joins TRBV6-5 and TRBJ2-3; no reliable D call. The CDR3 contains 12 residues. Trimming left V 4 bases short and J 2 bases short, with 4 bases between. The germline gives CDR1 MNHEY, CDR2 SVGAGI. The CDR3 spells CASSSTTDTQYF. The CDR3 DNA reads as TGTGCCAGCAGTTCAACCACAGATACGCAGTATTTT.

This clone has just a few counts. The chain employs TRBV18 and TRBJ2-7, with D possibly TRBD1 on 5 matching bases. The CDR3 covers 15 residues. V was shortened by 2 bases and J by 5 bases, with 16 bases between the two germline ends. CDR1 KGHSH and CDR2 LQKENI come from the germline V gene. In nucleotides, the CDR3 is TGTGCCAGCTCACCAGAGCAGGGAAGCGTCCACGAGCAGTACTTC. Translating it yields CASSPEQGSVHEQYF. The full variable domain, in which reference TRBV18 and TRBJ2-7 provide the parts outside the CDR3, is NAGVMQNPRHLVRRRGQEARLRCSPMKGHSHVYWYRQLPEEGLKFMVYLQKENIIDESGMPKERFSAEFPKEGPSILRIQQVVRGDSAAYFCASSPEQGSVHEQYFGPGTRLTVT.

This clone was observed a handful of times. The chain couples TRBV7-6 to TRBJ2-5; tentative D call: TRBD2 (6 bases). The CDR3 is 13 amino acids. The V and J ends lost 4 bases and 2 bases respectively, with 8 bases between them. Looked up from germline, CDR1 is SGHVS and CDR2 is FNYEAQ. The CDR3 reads CASSWGLQETQYF. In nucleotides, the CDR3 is TGTGCCAGCAGCTGGGGACTTCAAGAGACCCAGTACTTC.

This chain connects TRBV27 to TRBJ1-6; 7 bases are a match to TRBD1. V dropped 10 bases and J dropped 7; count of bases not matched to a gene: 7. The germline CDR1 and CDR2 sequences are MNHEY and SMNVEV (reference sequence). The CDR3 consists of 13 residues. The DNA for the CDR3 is TGTGCCACCTCGGGACAGCTAAATTCACCCCTCCACTTT. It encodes CATSGQLNSPLHF.

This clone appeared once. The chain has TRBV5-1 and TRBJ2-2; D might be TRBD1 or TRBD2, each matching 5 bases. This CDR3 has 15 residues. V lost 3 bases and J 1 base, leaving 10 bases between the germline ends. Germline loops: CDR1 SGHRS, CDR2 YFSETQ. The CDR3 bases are TGCGCCAGCAGCTCCGGGGCCAAGAACACCGGGGAGCTGTTTTTT. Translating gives CASSSGAKNTGELFF.

CDR3 sequence: CAWSLTGGYTF. CDR3 sequence (DNA): TGTGCCTGGAGTCTCACAGGGGGCTACACCTTC. The chain joins TRBV30 to TRBJ1-2; maybe TRBD1 (6 bases). CDR3 size: 11 residues. Looked up from germline, CDR1 is GTSNPN and CDR2 is SVGIG (reference sequence). V gave up 2 bases and J gave up 8 bases, with 9 bases separating them.